This T cell receptor (beta chain) was profiled in a study of blood T cell repertoires in COVID-19. Study-wide background: Acute and convalescent COVID-19 samples came from the United States, Italy and Spain.

This clone was observed a single time. V shed 0 bases, J shed 4 bases, and the junction held 7 bases outside the gene matches. The CDR3 consists of 17 residues. Germline lookup yields CDR1 SGHTA and CDR2 FQGNSA. Assay: immunoSEQ multiplex PCR; the TCRdb copy retains only in-frame clones and omits some. In the table there are 200,000 to 250,000 clones, approximately 83% of which are singletons. The sequenced sample consisted of peripheral blood. This sequence joins TRBV7-2 and TRBJ2-2; 8 positions match TRBD1. The TCR comes from a woman aged 25 to 39 who had recovered from COVID-19. CDR3 nucleotides: TGTGCCAGCAGCTTAGCGCTTTTACAGGGGGGCACCGGGGAGCTGTTTTTT. Protein product: CASSLALLQGGTGELFF. Filled out from reference TRBV7-2 and TRBJ2-2, the complete variable domain reads GAGVSQSPSNKVTEKGKDVELRCDPISGHTALYWYRQSLGQGLEFLIYFQGNSAPDKSGLPSDRFSAERTGGSVSTLTIQRTQQEDSAVYLCASSLALLQGGTGELFFGEGSRLTVL.